This is a list of T cell receptor beta chains from one sample in a study of chemoradiotherapy in HPV16-positive cancers. Assay: immunoSEQ multiplex PCR; the TCRdb copy retains only in-frame clones and omits some. The profile shows about 22,000 clones, around nine tenths of them singletons. The sequencing used blood, collected from a patient who underwent chemoradiotherapy. These receptors were obtained from a human donor with HPV-associated anogenital cancer. The CDR3 runs from the conserved cysteine through the conserved F or W. A D gene is named only where the DNA matches it firmly. Rows give clone size only sometimes, using once, few, many, or a class for an expanded clone.

>TRBV11-2|-|TRBD1|TRBJ1-6
TGTGCCAGCAGCTCGCAGACAGGGGTAGCCTCACCCCTCCACTTT
CASSSQTGVASPLHF
>TRBV7-2|once|TRBD1|TRBJ2-1
TGTGCCAGCAGCTTTACCAGACAGGGATTTTACAATGAGCAGTTCTTC
CASSFTRQGFYNEQFF
>TRBV11-2|-|-|TRBJ2-7
TGTGCCAGCAGCGCCACAGTACCGGCCTACGAGCAGTACTTC
CASSATVPAYEQYF
>TRBV19|-|-|TRBJ2-5
TGTGCCAGTAGTATAGCGGGAGGGGGCGAGACCCAGTACTTC
CASSIAGGGETQYF
>TRBV4-2|-|-|TRBJ2-3
TGTGCCAGCAGCCTGACTAGCACAGATACGCAGTATTTT
CASSLTSTDTQYF
>TRBV7-2|-|-|TRBJ1-1
TGTGCCAGCAGCTTATGGGACGGATACACTGAAGCTTTCTTT
CASSLWDGYTEAFF
>TRBV28|-|-|TRBJ1-5
TGTGCCAGCAGTTTAAGAACACCACCAGATCAGCCCCAGCATTTT
CASSLRTPPDQPQHF
>TRBV13|-|-|TRBJ2-1
TGTGCCAGCAGCTTAGTAATCGGGAGCACCAATGAGCAGTTCTTC
CASSLVIGSTNEQFF
>TRBV7-9|-|-|TRBJ2-1
TGTGCCAGCAACGGACTACAGGCTTACAATGAGCAGTTCTTC
CASNGLQAYNEQFF
>TRBV27|-|-|TRBJ2-7
TGTGCCAGCAGTCCTCGGACGGACTCCTACGAGCAGTACTTC
CASSPRTDSYEQYF
>TRBV7-3|-|TRBD1|TRBJ2-2
TGTGCCAGCAGCTTCACAGGGGGCTCAGTAGGGGAGCTGTTTTTT
CASSFTGGSVGELFF
>TRBV11-2|-|-|TRBJ1-4
TGTGCCAGCAGCTTCGGGTCGAGTTTGGAAAAACTGTTTTTT
CASSFGSSLEKLFF
>TRBV2|-|-|TRBJ2-7
TGTGCCAGCAAGGCACAGATTACAAACTACGAGCAGTACTTC
CASKAQITNYEQYF
>TRBV4-3|few|-|TRBJ2-3
TGCGCCAGCAGCCAAGAATCAGGACTGTGGGGCTTCGGAGATACGCAGTATTTT
CASSQESGLWGFGDTQYF
>TRBV18|once|-|TRBJ1-5
TGTGCCAGCTCACCAAGGCAGAATAGCAATCAGCCCCAGCATTTT
CASSPRQNSNQPQHF
>TRBV7-2|once|-|TRBJ2-3
TGTGCCAGCAGCCTCTTCACAGATACGCAGTATTTT
CASSLFTDTQYF
>TRBV27|-|-|TRBJ2-3
TGTGCCAGCAGTTTAGCATGGGGGGCTGATACGCAGTATTTT
CASSLAWGADTQYF
>TRBV7-8|-|-|TRBJ1-5
TGTGCCAGCAGCAGGGCCCGCAATCAGCCCCAGCATTTT
CASSRARNQPQHF
>TRBV4-2|-|TRBD2|TRBJ2-3
TGTGCCAGCAGCCAAGATTGGACTAGCGGGGTGGGCACAGATACGCAGTATTTT
CASSQDWTSGVGTDTQYF
>TRBV2|-|-|TRBJ2-7
TGTGCCAGCAGTGGAGGCCAGGGACCCTCCTACGAGCAGTACTTC
CASSGGQGPSYEQYF
>TRBV5-4|-|TRBD1|TRBJ2-2
TGTGCCAGCAGCCCCACCGGGACAGGGACCGGGGAGCTGTTTTTT
CASSPTGTGTGELFF
>TRBV5-6|-|TRBD2|TRBJ2-1
TGTGCCAGCAGCACCGGGACTAGCAGATACAATGAGCAGTTCTTC
CASSTGTSRYNEQFF
>TRBV7-9|-|TRBD1|TRBJ2-1
TGTGCCAGCAGCTTAGGACAGGGCGTCTTTGAGCAGTTCTTC
CASSLGQGVFEQFF
>TRBV9|-|TRBD1|TRBJ1-5
TGTGCCAGCAGCGGACAGGGGGCCCATCAGCCCCAGCATTTT
CASSGQGAHQPQHF
>TRBV5-1|-|-|TRBJ1-1
TGCGCCAGCAGCTTGGAGGGGAGGGGCACTGAAGCTTTCTTT
CASSLEGRGTEAFF
>TRBV11-2|-|-|TRBJ2-1
TGTGCCAGCCTACAAAAATACAATGAGCAGTTCTTC
CASLQKYNEQFF
>TRBV2|-|-|TRBJ2-6
TGTGCCAGCACCCTCAGGGGGGCTGGGGCCAACGTCCTGACTTTC
CASTLRGAGANVLTF
>TRBV2|-|-|TRBJ1-1
TGTGCCAGTTTGTTGGGGATGAACACTGAAGCTTTCTTT
CASLLGMNTEAFF
>TRBV7-8|-|-|TRBJ2-1
TGTGCCAGCAGCTTAGTTGGTGAGCAGTTCTTC
CASSLVGEQFF
>TRBV19|-|-|TRBJ2-1
TGTGCCAGTTCGACCTACAATGAGCAGTTCTTC
CASSTYNEQFF
>TRBV6-1|few|-|TRBJ2-6
TGTGCCAGCAGTGAAGGGGGGGCTGGGGCCAACGTCCTGACTTTC
CASSEGGAGANVLTF
>TRBV6-5|-|-|TRBJ2-1
TGTGCCAGCAGTTACTGGACTGGCAATGAGCAGTTCTTC
CASSYWTGNEQFF
>TRBV7-2|-|-|TRBJ1-2
TGTGCCAGCAGCTTAGGGGGAGGTCAGGATGGCTACACCTTC
CASSLGGGQDGYTF
>TRBV6-5|few|-|TRBJ1-2
TGTGCCAGCAGTTACTCGTCCGGGGTAGGAAATGGCTACACCTTC
CASSYSSGVGNGYTF
>TRBV7-8|once|TRBD2|TRBJ2-3
TGTGCCAGCAGCCCCTCGGGACTAGCGGGAGTCGATACGCAGTATTTT
CASSPSGLAGVDTQYF
>TRBV6-5|-|-|TRBJ1-1
TGTGCCAGCAGAAAGGTCCGCTTGAACACTGAAGCTTTCTTT
CASRKVRLNTEAFF
>TRBV6-1|-|-|TRBJ2-7
TGTGCCAGCAGTGAAGTACCCATAGCGTTAGCCTACGAGCAGTACTTC
CASSEVPIALAYEQYF
>TRBV7-6|-|-|TRBJ2-5
TGTGCCAGCAGCTTAGGGCTCCAGACCCAGTACTTC
CASSLGLQTQYF
>TRBV7-2|-|-|TRBJ1-3
TGTGCCAGCAGCTTAAGCGAGCCAAAACATTTT
CASSLSEPKHF
>TRBV29-1|-|-|TRBJ2-3
TGCAGCGTTGCCAGCGGAAGCACAGATACGCAGTATTTT
CSVASGSTDTQYF
>TRBV27|once|-|TRBJ1-5
TGTGCCAGCAGTTTAAGGGTAACTCAGCCCCAGCATTTT
CASSLRVTQPQHF
>TRBV18|once|-|TRBJ2-1
TGTGCCAGCTCACTTCGACCGGGACTCAAGACCAATGAGCAGTTCTTC
CASSLRPGLKTNEQFF
>TRBV4-1|-|TRBD2|TRBJ2-1
TGCGCCAGCAGCCGCGATACTAGCGGATCCTACAATGAGCAGTTCTTC
CASSRDTSGSYNEQFF
>TRBV14|-|TRBD1|TRBJ1-4
TGTGCCAGCAGCCAAGCATGGACAGGGTTTAATGAAAAACTGTTTTTT
CASSQAWTGFNEKLFF
>TRBV25-1|-|TRBD1|TRBJ1-2
TGTGCCAGCAGTGGCCCCTTCCCGGGACAGCCTACTAACTATGGCTACACCTTC
CASSGPFPGQPTNYGYTF